The clone carrying this TCR beta chain has only a few counts. This sample was taken from a study of blood T cell repertoires in COVID-19. Looking at the study overall: Donors in the United States, Italy and Spain gave samples during acute or convalescent COVID-19. T cells, B-cell-depleted T cells, or PBMCs provided the cDNA or gDNA that served as material.

CDR1 and CDR2 (germline): LGHDT, YNNKEL (reference sequence). Between the trimmed V and J ends, which lost 0 bases and 6 bases, there was a span of 11 bases. This CDR3 has 14 amino acids. This study enrolled people aged roughly 18 to 89 from approximately 24 US geographic areas. Methods used by the authors: Reference gene primers were amplified, and this amplification served to estimate nucleated cell counts. TCRdb keeps only in-frame clones here, not all; method: immunoSEQ multiplex PCR. V and J calls and clone size are those listed in that table; D and trimming were worked out from the DNA. This sample has a few hundred thousand clones; roughly 84% occur once, and the top ten carry around 3%.

This chain links TRBV3-1 (or the pseudogene TRBV3-2) with TRBJ1-2; D may be TRBD1 (5 bases). The sequence came from a woman aged 25 to 39 who had recovered from COVID-19. What was sequenced was PBMCs or T cells enriched from blood (not recorded which). DNA of the CDR3: TGTGCCAGCAGCCAAGAGTCAGGGTTAGATGGCTACACCTTC. Its translation: CASSQESGLDGYTF.